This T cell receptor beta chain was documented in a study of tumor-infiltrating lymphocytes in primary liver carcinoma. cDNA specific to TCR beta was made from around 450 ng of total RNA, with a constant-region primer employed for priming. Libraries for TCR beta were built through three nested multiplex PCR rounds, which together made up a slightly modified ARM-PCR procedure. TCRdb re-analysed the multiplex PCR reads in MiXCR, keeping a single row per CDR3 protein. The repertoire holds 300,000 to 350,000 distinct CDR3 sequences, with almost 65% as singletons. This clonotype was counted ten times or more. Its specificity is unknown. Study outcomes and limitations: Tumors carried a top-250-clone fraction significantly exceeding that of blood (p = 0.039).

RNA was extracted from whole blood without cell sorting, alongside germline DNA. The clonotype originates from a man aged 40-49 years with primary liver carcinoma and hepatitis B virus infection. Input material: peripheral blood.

This CDR3 is CASKPGPSDEQYF. CDR3 in DNA: TGTGCCAGCAAACCGGGCCCCTCTGACGAGCAGTACTTC. This sequence joins TRBV6-5 and TRBJ2-7; unclear D gene. This CDR3 is 13 amino acids long. Germline CDR1 is MNHEY and CDR2 is SVGAGI. The V and J ends lost 7 bases and 5 bases respectively, with 15 bases between them.